This T cell receptor (beta chain) comes out of a study of blood T cell repertoires in COVID-19. Study-level information: Samples of COVID-19 (acute and convalescent) were obtained from the United States, Italy and Spain. PBMCs, B-cell-depleted T cells, or T cells were the source of the cDNA or gDNA that made up the material.

In the original processing: How many nucleated cells were present was estimated from reference gene primer amplification. Profiled with immunoSEQ multiplex PCR; TCRdb holds only in-frame clones, not every one. V, J and clone size derive from that table, while D and trimming were established from the DNA sequence. The profile shows around 99,000 clones, 89% of them singletons. The material sequenced was peripheral blood. This clonotype was sampled from a middle-aged man with active or convalescent COVID-19.

This CDR3 is CASMGQPANYGYTF. The CDR3 nucleotides read TGTGCCAGCATGGGACAGCCTGCTAACTATGGCTACACCTTC. This sequence joins TRBV5-5 and TRBJ1-2, with 7 bases identical to TRBD1. The V segment lost 6 bases and the J segment 0 bases; nucleotides outside the gene matches: 5. The CDR3 extends over 14 amino acids. Germline V lookup: CDR1 SGHKS, CDR2 YYEKEE (reference sequence).